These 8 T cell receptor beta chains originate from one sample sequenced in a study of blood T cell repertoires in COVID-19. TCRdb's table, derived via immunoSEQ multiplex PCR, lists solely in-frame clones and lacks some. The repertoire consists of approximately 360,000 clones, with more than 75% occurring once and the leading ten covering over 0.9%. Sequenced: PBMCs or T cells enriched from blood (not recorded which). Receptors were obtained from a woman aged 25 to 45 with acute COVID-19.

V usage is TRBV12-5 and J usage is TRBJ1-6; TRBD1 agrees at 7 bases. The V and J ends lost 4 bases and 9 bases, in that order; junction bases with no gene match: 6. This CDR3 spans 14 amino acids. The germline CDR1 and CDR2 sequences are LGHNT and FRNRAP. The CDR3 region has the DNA TGTGCTAGTGGTTCCGGGACAGATGGTTCACCCCTCCACTTT. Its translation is CASGSGTDGSPLHF.

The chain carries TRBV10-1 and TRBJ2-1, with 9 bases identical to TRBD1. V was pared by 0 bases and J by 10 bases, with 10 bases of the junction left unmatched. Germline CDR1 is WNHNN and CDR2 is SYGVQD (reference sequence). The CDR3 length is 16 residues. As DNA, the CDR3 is TGCGCCAGCAGTGAGTCAAGGGGACAGGGAGCTGGGGAGCAGTTCTTC. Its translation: CASSESRGQGAGEQFF.

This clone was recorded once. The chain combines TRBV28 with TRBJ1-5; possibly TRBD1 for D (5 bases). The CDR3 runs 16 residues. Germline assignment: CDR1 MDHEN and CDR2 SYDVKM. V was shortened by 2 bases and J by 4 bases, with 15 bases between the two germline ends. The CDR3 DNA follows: TGTGCCAGCAGTTTACTAAATGTGGGGGGAAATCAGCCCCAGCATTTT. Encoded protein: CASSLLNVGGNQPQHF.

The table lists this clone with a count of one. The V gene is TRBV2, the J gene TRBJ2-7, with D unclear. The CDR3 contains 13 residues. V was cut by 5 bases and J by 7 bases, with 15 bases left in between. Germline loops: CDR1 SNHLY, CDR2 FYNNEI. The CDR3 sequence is CASSPNQALEQYF. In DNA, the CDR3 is TGTGCCAGCAGTCCAAATCAGGCGTTAGAGCAGTACTTC.

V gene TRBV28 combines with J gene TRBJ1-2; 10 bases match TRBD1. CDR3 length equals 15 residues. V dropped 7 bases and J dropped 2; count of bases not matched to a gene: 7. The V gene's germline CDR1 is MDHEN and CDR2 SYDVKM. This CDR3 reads CASTPGTGANYGYTF. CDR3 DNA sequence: TGTGCCAGCACCCCCGGGACAGGGGCCAACTATGGCTACACCTTC.

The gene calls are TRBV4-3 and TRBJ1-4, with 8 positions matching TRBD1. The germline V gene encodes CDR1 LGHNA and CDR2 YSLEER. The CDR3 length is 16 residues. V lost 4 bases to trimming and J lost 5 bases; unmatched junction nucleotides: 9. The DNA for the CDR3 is TGCGCCAGCAGCCCATACAGGGGGGTGAGGAATGAAAAACTGTTTTTT. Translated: CASSPYRGVRNEKLFF.

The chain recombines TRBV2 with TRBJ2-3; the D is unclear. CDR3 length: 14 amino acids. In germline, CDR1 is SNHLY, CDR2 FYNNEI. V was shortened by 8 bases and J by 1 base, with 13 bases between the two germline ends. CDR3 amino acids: CASGWSRGTDTQYF. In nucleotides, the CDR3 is TGTGCCAGCGGTTGGTCCCGGGGCACAGATACGCAGTATTTT.

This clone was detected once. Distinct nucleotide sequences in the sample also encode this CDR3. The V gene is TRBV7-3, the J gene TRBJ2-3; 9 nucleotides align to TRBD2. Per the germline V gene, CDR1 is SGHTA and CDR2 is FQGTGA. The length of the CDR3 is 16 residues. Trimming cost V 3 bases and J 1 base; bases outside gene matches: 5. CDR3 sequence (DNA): TGTGCCAGCAGCTTCTCATTAGCGGGGGGCACAGATACGCAGTATTTT. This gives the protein CASSFSLAGGTDTQYF. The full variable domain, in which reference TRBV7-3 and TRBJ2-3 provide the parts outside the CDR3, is GAGVSQTPSNKVTEKGKYVELRCDPISGHTALYWYRQSLGQGPEFLIYFQGTGAADDSGLPNDRFFAVRPEGSVSTLKIQRTERGDSAVYLCASSFSLAGGTDTQYFGPGTRLTVL.